This T cell receptor beta chain was sequenced for a study of T cells after yellow fever vaccination (dated by TCRdb to between 2017 and 2020). The study in broad terms: The SMART-Seq v4 Ultra Low Input RNA kit was used to prepare libraries from fractions with low cell numbers. To follow T-cell clones before and after primary and booster YFV17D yellow fever vaccination, bulk TCR alpha and beta repertoires were sequenced over time. Two healthy male donors made up the cohort, one aged 18 to 30 years and the other aged 30 to 40 years. Blood was collected at multiple timepoints before and after primary and secondary immunization, and bulk PBMC replicates and cell subsets were isolated. Study-wide conclusions, independent of this receptor: A small share of clonotypes was detected in both CD4 and CD8 compartments, with the overlap likely arising from convergent recombination. Compared with the primary T-cell response, the secondary T-cell response was faster but weaker, reaching its peak on day 5 rather than on day 15. The study included only a couple of donors, which limits how far the findings can be generalized. After the booster, most clones that had expanded after primary vaccination were detected again (nearly 97% of CD4 and around nine tenths of CD8), suggesting broad maintenance of memory. FACS-sorted repertoires could contain abundant contaminating clonotypes from the bulk population, so computational filtering was required.

CDR1 and CDR2, looked up from the germline V gene, are SGHRS and YFSETQ. Trimming takes 0 bases off V and 4 bases off J; junction bases not matched to a gene: 9. From the cysteine through the phenylalanine, the CDR3 covers 16 amino acids. Here the CDR3 DNA is all that survives: 48 bases in frame from base 1. Sequenced using an Illumina NovaSeq 6000. TCR cDNA was made using 5'RACE template switching, a step that added a universal primer site and unique molecular identifiers. cDNA synthesis was primed from both the TCR alpha and TCR beta constant segments. Library amplification involved two PCR steps, and the second step added sample barcodes and sequencing adapters. Sequencing of libraries was done on Illumina HiSeq 2500 (2x100 bp) or NovaSeq (2x150 bp). On the authors' methods: MIGEC was used to demultiplex reads and collapse the reads into UMI consensus sequences, and MiXCR was used for V(D)J alignment. Vaccine-responding clonotypes were defined with edgeR using replicate PBMC samples, requiring FDR below 0.01 and a log2 fold change above 5 up to day 15. Each bulk clonotype was labeled CD4 or CD8 based on which sequenced repertoire, CD4 or CD8, contained the clonotype at higher abundance. The public reads were reprocessed in TCRdb via fastp at Q25 and MiXCR, keeping in-frame beta chains. Entries are consolidated by CDR3 protein sequence, retaining the most common genes and DNA. The authors' filters were not applied to this entry. Counted in this sample were 200,000 to 250,000 distinct CDR3 sequences; under 3.5% of them appeared once. 2.5% to 3.5% of the sample rests with the top ten.

In this sample, this clonotype turned up a few times. Its recognized antigen is unknown. Per-base quality was not reported, and no clone a single base away is much larger than it. What the treatment or condition label conveys for this sample: live attenuated yellow fever vaccine strain. PBMCs were isolated from peripheral blood using a standard Ficoll-Paque protocol. Dynabeads CD4 and CD8 positive selection kits were used to isolate the CD4 and CD8 T-cell fractions. TriZol was used to extract RNA from bulk PBMCs, CD4 and CD8 fractions, and dextramer-positive and dextramer-negative fractions. Specimen: CD4+ T cells sorted from PBMCs, collected 10 days after the yellow fever booster vaccination. Recombination connected TRBV5-1 to TRBJ1-2; TRBD1 agrees with 7 junctional bases. The receptor was derived from a man between 18 and 29 years old who received the YFV17D yellow fever vaccine. The CDR3 corresponds to CASSLGLGQIIYGYTF. The sequenced DNA: TGCGCCAGCAGCTTGGGTTTGGGACAGATTATCTATGGCTACACCTTC.